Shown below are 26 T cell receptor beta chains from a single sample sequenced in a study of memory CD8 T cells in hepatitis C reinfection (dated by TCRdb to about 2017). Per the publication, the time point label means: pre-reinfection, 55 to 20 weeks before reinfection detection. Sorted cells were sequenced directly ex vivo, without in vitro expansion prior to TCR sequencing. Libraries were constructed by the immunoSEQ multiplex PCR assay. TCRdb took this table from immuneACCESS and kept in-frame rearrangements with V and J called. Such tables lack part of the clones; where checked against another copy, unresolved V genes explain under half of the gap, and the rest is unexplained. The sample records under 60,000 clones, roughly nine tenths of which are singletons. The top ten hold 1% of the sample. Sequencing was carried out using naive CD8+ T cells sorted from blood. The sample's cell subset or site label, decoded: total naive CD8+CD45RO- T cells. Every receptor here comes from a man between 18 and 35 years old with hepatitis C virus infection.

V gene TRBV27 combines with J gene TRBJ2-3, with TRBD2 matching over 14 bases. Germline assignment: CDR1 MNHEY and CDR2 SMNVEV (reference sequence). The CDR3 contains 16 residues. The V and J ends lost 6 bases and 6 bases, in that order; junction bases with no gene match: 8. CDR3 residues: CASRGGGLAGADTQYF. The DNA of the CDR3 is TGTGCCAGCAGAGGGGGGGGACTAGCGGGAGCCGATACGCAGTATTTT.

In DNA, the CDR3 is TGTGCCATCAGTGAGTCGACTATTTCCGTGGAGCAGTTCTTC. This encodes CAISESTISVEQFF. This chain links TRBV10-3 with TRBJ2-1; the D gene is possibly TRBD2 (5 bases). V was clipped by 0 bases and J by 10 bases, with 13 bases between them. Germline-derived CDR1 and CDR2 are ENHRY and SYGVKD. The CDR3 spans 14 residues.

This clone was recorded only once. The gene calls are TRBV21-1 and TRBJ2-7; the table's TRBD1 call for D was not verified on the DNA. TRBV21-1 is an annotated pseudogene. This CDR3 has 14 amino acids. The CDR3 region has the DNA TGTGCCACCCCCTGGGACAGAAAAAGGAACGAGCAGTACGTC. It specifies CATPWDRKRNEQYV.

CDR3 sequence reads: CASSQDRLADSEQFF. Written as DNA, the CDR3 is TGCGCCAGCAGCCAAGATCGACTAGCGGACAGTGAGCAGTTCTTC. The chain carries TRBV4-1 and TRBJ2-1, with 9 bases that match TRBD2. The CDR3 spans 15 residues. The J segment lost 9 bases and the V segment lost 0 bases, leaving 6 bases of the junction unmatched. Germline lookup yields CDR1 MGHRA and CDR2 YSYEKL.

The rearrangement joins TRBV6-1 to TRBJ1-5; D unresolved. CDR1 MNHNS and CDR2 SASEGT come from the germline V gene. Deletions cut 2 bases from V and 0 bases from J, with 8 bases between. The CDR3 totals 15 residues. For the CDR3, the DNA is TGTGCCAGCAGTGAACAGGTTTATAGCAATCAGCCCCAGCATTTT. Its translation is CASSEQVYSNQPQHF.

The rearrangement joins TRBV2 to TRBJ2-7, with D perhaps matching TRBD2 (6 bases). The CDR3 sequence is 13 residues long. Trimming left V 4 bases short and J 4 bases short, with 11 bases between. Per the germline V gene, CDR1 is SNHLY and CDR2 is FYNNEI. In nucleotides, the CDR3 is TGTGCCAGCAGTGCCACTGGGGGGTACGAGCAGTACTTC. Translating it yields CASSATGGYEQYF.

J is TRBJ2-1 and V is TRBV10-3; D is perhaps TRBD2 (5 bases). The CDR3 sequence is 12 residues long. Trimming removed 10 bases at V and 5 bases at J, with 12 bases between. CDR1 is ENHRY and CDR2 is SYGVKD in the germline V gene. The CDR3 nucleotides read TGTGCCACCGGCGGGCAAGACAATGAGCAGTTCTTC. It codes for CATGGQDNEQFF.

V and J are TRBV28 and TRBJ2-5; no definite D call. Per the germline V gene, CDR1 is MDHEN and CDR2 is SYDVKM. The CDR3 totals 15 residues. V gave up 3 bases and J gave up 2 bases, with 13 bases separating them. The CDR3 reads CASSFPQPGQETQYF. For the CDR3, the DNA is TGTGCCAGCAGTTTCCCACAGCCTGGTCAAGAGACCCAGTACTTC.

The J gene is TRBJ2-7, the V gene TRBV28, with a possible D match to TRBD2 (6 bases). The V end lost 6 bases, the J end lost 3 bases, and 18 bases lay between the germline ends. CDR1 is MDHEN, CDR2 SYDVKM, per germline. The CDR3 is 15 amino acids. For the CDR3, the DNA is TGTGCCAGCAGCTGGAGGGGACCCTCTCACTACGAGCAGTACTTC. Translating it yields CASSWRGPSHYEQYF.

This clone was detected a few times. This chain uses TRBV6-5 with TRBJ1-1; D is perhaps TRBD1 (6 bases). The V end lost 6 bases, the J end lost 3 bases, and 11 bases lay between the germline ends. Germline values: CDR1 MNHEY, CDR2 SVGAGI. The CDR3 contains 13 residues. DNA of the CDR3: TGTGCCAGCAGCTCCACAGGGTACACTGAAGCTTTCTTT. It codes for CASSSTGYTEAFF.

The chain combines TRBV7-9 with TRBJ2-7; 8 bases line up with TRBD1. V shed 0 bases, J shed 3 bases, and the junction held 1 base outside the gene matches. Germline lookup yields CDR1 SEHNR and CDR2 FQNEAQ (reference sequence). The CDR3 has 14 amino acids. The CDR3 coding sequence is TGTGCCAGCAGCTTAGCCAGGGGGCTCTACGAGCAGTACTTC. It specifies CASSLARGLYEQYF.

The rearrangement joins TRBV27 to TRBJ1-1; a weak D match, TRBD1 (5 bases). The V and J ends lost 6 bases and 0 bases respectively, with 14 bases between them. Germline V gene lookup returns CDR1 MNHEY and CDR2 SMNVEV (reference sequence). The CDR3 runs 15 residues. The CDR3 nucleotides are TGTGCCAGCAGCCTTGACGACAGCATGAACACTGAAGCTTTCTTT. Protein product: CASSLDDSMNTEAFF.

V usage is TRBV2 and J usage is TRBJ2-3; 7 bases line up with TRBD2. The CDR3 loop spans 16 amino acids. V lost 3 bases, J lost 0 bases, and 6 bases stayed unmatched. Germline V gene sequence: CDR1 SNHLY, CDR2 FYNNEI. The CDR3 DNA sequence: TGTGCCAGCAGTGATAAGGCTAGCGGAAGCACAGATACGCAGTATTTT. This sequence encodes CASSDKASGSTDTQYF. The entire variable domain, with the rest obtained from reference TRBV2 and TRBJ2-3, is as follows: EPEVTQTPSHQVTQMGQEVILRCVPISNHLYFYWYRQILGQKVEFLVSFYNNEISEKSEIFDDQFSVERPDGSNFTLKIRSTKLEDSAMYFCASSDKASGSTDTQYFGPGTRLTVL.

CDR3: CASKTAGAGELFF. For the CDR3, the DNA is TGTGCCAGCAAGACAGCGGGTGCCGGGGAGCTGTTTTTT. V is TRBV6-5 and J is TRBJ2-2; TRBD2 might be the D (6 bases). There are 13 residues in the CDR3. Per the germline V gene, CDR1 is MNHEY and CDR2 is SVGAGI. The germline V and J ends were trimmed by 7 bases and 6 bases, with 12 bases remaining between them.

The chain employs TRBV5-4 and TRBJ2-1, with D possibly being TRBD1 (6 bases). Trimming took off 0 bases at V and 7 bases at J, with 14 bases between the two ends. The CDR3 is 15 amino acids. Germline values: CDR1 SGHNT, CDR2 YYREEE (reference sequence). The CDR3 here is CASSLAAGTRNEQFF. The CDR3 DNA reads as TGTGCCAGCAGCTTGGCGGCCGGGACACGGAATGAGCAGTTCTTC.

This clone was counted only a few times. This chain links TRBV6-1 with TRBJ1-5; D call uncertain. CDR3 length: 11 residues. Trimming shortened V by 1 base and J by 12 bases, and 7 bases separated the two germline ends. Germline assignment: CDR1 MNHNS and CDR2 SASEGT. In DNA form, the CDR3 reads TGTGCCAGCAGTGAAGAAACAGTCCAGCATTTT. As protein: CASSEETVQHF.

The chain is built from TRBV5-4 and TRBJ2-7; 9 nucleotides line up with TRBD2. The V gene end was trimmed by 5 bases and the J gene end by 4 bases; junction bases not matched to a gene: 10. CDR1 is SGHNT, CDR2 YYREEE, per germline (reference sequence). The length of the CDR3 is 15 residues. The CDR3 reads CASSIVISGSYEQYF. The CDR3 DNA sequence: TGTGCCAGCAGTATTGTTATTAGCGGGAGTTACGAGCAGTACTTC. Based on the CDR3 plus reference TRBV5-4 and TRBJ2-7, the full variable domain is ETGVTQSPTHLIKTRGQQVTLRCSSQSGHNTVSWYQQALGQGPQFIFQYYREEENGRGNFPPRFSGLQFPNYSSELNVNALELDDSALYLCASSIVISGSYEQYFGPGTRLTVT.

The CDR3 DNA reads as TGTGCCAGCAGTTGGACAGGGGCTGGAAACACCATATATTTT. Translating gives CASSWTGAGNTIYF. The chain employs TRBV6-5 and TRBJ1-3, with 9 bases identical to TRBD1. The V and J ends lost 4 bases and 2 bases, in that order; junction bases with no gene match: 0. This CDR3 has 14 residues. The V gene's germline CDR1 is MNHEY and CDR2 SVGAGI.

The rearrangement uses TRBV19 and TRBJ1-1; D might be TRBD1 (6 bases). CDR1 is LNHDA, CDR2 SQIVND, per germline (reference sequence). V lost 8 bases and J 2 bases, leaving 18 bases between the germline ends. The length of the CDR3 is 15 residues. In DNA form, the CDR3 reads TGTGCCAGTTCCGAGTTCTGGGGGCGAAACACTGAAGCTTTCTTT. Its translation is CASSEFWGRNTEAFF.

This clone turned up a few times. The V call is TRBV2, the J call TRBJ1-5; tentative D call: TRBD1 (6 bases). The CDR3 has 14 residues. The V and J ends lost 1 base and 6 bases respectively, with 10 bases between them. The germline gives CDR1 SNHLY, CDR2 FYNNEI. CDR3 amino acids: CASSEVQGRQPQHF. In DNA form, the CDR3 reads TGTGCCAGCAGTGAAGTACAGGGCCGTCAGCCCCAGCATTTT.

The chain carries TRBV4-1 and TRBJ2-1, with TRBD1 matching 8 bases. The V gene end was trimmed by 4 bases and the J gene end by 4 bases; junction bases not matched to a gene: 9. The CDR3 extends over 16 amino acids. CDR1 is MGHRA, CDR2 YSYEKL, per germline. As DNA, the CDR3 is TGCGCCAGCAGCCTCACTCGGGGACAGGAGTACAATGAGCAGTTCTTC. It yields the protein CASSLTRGQEYNEQFF.

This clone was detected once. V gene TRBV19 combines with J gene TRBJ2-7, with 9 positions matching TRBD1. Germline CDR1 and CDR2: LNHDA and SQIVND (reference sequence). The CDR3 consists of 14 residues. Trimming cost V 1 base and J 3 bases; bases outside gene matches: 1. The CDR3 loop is CASSIGTGVYEQYF. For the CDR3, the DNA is TGTGCCAGTAGTATAGGGACAGGGGTCTACGAGCAGTACTTC.

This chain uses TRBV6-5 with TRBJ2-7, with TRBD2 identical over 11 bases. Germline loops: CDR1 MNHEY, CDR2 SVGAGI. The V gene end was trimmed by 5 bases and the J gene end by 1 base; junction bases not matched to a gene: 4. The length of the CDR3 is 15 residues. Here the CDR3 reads CASSPGLAGSYEQYF. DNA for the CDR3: TGTGCCAGCAGTCCAGGACTAGCGGGTTCCTACGAGCAGTACTTC.

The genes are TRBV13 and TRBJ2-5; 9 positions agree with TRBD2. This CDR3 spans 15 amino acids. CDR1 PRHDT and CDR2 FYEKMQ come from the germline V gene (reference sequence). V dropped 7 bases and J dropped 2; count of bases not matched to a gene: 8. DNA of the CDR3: TGTGCCAGCACGACTGCTAGCGGGGATCAAGAGACCCAGTACTTC. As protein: CASTTASGDQETQYF.

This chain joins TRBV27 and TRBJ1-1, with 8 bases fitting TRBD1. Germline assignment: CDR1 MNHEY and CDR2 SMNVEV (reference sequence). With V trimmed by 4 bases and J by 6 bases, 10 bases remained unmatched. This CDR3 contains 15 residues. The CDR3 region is CASSSSGGIGPEAFF. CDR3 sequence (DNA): TGTGCCAGCAGTTCCTCAGGGGGCATTGGCCCTGAAGCTTTCTTT.

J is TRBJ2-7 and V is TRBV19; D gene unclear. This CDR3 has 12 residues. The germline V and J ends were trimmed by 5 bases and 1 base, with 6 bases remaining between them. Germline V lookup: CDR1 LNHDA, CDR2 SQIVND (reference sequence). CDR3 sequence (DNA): TGTGCCAGTAGTCCCTCTTCCTACGAGCAGTACTTC. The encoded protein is CASSPSSYEQYF.